This T cell receptor beta chain was observed in a study of blood T cell repertoires in COVID-19. Study summary: Sample material is recorded as cDNA or gDNA derived from T cells, B-cell-depleted T cells, or PBMCs.

CDR3 length equals 15 residues. Germline V CDR1 and CDR2: LGHDT, YNNKEL (reference sequence). V was trimmed by 1 base and J by 5 bases, leaving 15 bases between them. Authors' processing steps: For nucleated cells, counts were estimated from reference gene primer amplification. This table comes from immunoSEQ multiplex PCR, and its TCRdb copy is limited to in-frame clones, with some not included. V, J and clone size are taken as reported in that table, and D and trimming were inferred from the DNA itself. The sample contains some 180,000 clones, approximately 88% of which appear only once. Seattle participants joined during active infection and were tracked over time.

The chain employs TRBV3-1 (or the pseudogene TRBV3-2) and TRBJ2-7; weak D call: TRBD1 (6 bases). The clonotype originates from a woman aged 40 to 50 with COVID-19, enrolled during active disease. Sample: peripheral blood. The CDR3, as DNA: TGTGCCAGCAGCCAAGGGGGGCCAGTTGGGAACGAGCAGTACTTC. It yields the protein CASSQGGPVGNEQYF.